Each of the 18 T cell receptor beta chains below was sequenced from the same sample in a study of CD8 T cells in acute hepatitis C reinfection. Sequencing used immunoSEQ multiplex PCR; TCRdb keeps in-frame clones, though not all of them. The sample lists approximately 41,000 clones, approximately 87% seen once, with under 0.65% in the top ten. Time point indicated: naive CD8 control sorted from an acute-time-point sample. Material: naive CD8+ T cells from PBMCs. The source is a man aged 30 to 39 with chronic hepatitis C.

This clone was seen once. One end of the junction fails to match germline, which may point to a read error. The V call is TRBV15, the J call TRBJ1-5, with TRBD1 as a possible D gene (6 bases). This CDR3 contains 15 residues. The germline V gene encodes CDR1 LNHNV and CDR2 YYDKDF (reference sequence). CDR3 amino acids: CATSKGGGGNQPQHF. Written as DNA, the CDR3 is TGCGCCACCAGCAAGGGGGGGGGCGGTAATCAGCCCCAGCATTTT.

The chain carries TRBV7-2 and TRBJ2-7; D may match TRBD1 or TRBD2 (5 bases each). The CDR3 sequence is 16 residues long. V was pared by 5 bases and J by 2 bases, with 19 bases between. From germline, CDR1 is SGHTA and CDR2 FQGNSA. The CDR3 spells CASSPLGPRNAYEQYF. CDR3 DNA: TGTGCCAGCAGCCCATTGGGACCTCGAAACGCCTACGAGCAGTACTTC.

The chain uses TRBV7-8 and TRBJ2-1, with D uncertain. Trimming removed 4 bases at V and 7 bases at J, with 11 bases between. From germline, CDR1 is SGHVS and CDR2 FQNEAQ. This CDR3 region has 13 residues. This chain's CDR3 is CASSSGGPNEQFF. The CDR3 bases are TGTGCCAGCAGCTCCGGTGGGCCTAATGAGCAGTTCTTC.

The chain carries TRBV19 and TRBJ2-3; TRBD2 matches at 7 bases. Trimming took 5 bases from V and 1 from J; bases not matched to a gene: 3. This CDR3 region has 14 residues. CDR1 and CDR2 from the germline V gene are LNHDA and SQIVND (reference sequence). The CDR3 region has the DNA TGTGCCAGTAGTTTGGGACTACGCACAGATACGCAGTATTTT. This codes for CASSLGLRTDTQYF. The variable domain in full, with the rest retrieved from reference TRBV19 and TRBJ2-3, is DGGITQSPKYLFRKEGQNVTLSCEQNLNHDAMYWYRQDPGQGLRLIYYSQIVNDFQKGDIAEGYSVSREKKESFPLTVTSAQKNPTAFYLCASSLGLRTDTQYFGPGTRLTVL.

This chain links TRBV5-1 with TRBJ1-1; weak D call: TRBD1 (6 bases). CDR1 and CDR2 (germline): SGHRS, YFSETQ. The CDR3 length is 15 residues. Trimming stripped 1 base from V and 1 base from J, with 11 bases between. CDR3: CASSLSGGGNTEAFF. The CDR3 DNA is TGCGCCAGCAGCTTGAGTGGAGGGGGGAACACTGAAGCTTTCTTT.

This clone appeared a few times. The chain carries TRBV30 and TRBJ1-1, with D uncertain. Germline CDR1 and CDR2: GTSNPN and SVGIG (reference sequence). The length of the CDR3 is 11 residues. The V end lost 0 bases, the J end lost 8 bases, and 7 bases lay between the germline ends. The chain's CDR3 is CAWSVGSEAFF. The CDR3 bases are TGTGCCTGGAGTGTGGGGTCAGAAGCTTTCTTT.

This chain's CDR3 is CAISEQGVRSVRNTIYF. CDR3 nucleotides: TGTGCCATCAGTGAGCAGGGGGTAAGGAGCGTGAGGAACACCATATATTTT. The rearrangement links TRBV10-3 to TRBJ1-3, with TRBD1 identical over 7 bases. V shed 2 bases, J shed 7 bases, and the junction held 14 bases outside the gene matches. Germline V gene lookup returns CDR1 ENHRY and CDR2 SYGVKD. CDR3 length: 17 amino acids.

V gene TRBV10-3 combines with J gene TRBJ1-6; D call uncertain. Per germline, CDR1 ENHRY and CDR2 SYGVKD. The CDR3 consists of 16 residues. V lost 4 bases to trimming and J lost 4 bases, with 14 bases between them. The CDR3 here is CAISAGKLGYNSPLHF. As DNA, the CDR3 is TGTGCCATCAGTGCGGGGAAATTGGGGTATAATTCACCCCTCCACTTT.

The J gene is TRBJ2-2, the V gene TRBV5-1; tentatively, D is TRBD2 (6 bases). Trimming took off 4 bases at V and 4 bases at J, with 14 bases between the two ends. This CDR3 comprises 15 residues. Looked up from germline, CDR1 is SGHRS and CDR2 is YFSETQ. In DNA form, the CDR3 reads TGCGCCAGCAGCGGCTCGGAGGGTGGCACCGGGGAGCTGTTTTTT. Translating it yields CASSGSEGGTGELFF. Based on the CDR3 plus reference TRBV5-1 and TRBJ2-2, the full variable domain is KAGVTQTPRYLIKTRGQQVTLSCSPISGHRSVSWYQQTPGQGLQFLFEYFSETQRNKGNFPGRFSGRQFSNSRSEMNVSTLELGDSALYLCASSGSEGGTGELFFGEGSRLTVL.

The gene calls are TRBV27 and TRBJ2-7; the D gene is possibly TRBD2 (7 bases). The length of the CDR3 is 15 residues. Per the germline V gene, CDR1 is MNHEY and CDR2 is SMNVEV (reference sequence). V lost 5 bases, J lost 0 bases, and 14 bases lay in between. The CDR3 coding sequence is TGTGCCAGCAGTCTAAGGGGGGGGACCTCCTACGAGCAGTACTTC. It codes for CASSLRGGTSYEQYF.

The chain joins TRBV5-4 to TRBJ2-7, with TRBD1 identical over 7 bases. With V trimmed by 4 bases and J by 6 bases, 4 bases remained unmatched. The germline CDR1 and CDR2 sequences are SGHNT and YYREEE (reference sequence). This CDR3 contains 12 residues. This chain's CDR3 is CASSGDSREQYF. In DNA, the CDR3 is TGTGCCAGCAGCGGGGACAGCCGCGAGCAGTACTTC.

This clone appeared a few times. V is TRBV13 and J is TRBJ1-2, with D perhaps matching TRBD1 (5 bases). The germline V gene encodes CDR1 PRHDT and CDR2 FYEKMQ (reference sequence). The CDR3 spans 13 residues. Trimming stripped 2 bases from V and 7 bases from J, with 11 bases between. CDR3 coding DNA: TGTGCCAGCAGCTTACAGGGAAGCGCTGGCTACACCTTC. Translation: CASSLQGSAGYTF.

This rearrangement joins TRBV30 to TRBJ1-2, with D unresolved. The germline V gene encodes CDR1 GTSNPN and CDR2 SVGIG (reference sequence). The CDR3 runs 12 residues. V gave up 3 bases and J gave up 6 bases, with 11 bases separating them. This chain's CDR3 is CAWRGGPNGYTF. The CDR3 DNA is TGTGCCTGGAGAGGCGGCCCCAATGGCTACACCTTC. Full variable domain (rest looked up from reference TRBV30 and TRBJ1-2): SQTIHQWPATLVQPVGSPLSLECTVEGTSNPNLYWYRQAAGRGLQLLFYSVGIGQISSEVPQNLSASRPQDRQFILSSKKLLLSDSGFYLCAWRGGPNGYTFGSGTRLTVV.

This chain links TRBV27 with TRBJ2-7, with D perhaps matching TRBD1 (5 bases). This CDR3 region has 14 residues. Trimming stripped 3 bases from V and 3 bases from J, with 12 bases between. Germline V gene sequence: CDR1 MNHEY, CDR2 SMNVEV (reference sequence). This CDR3 reads CASSFGRGDYEQYF. In DNA form, the CDR3 reads TGTGCCAGCAGTTTCGGAAGGGGCGACTACGAGCAGTACTTC.

The chain links TRBV30 to TRBJ2-3, with 9 bases fitting TRBD1. Germline V CDR1 and CDR2: GTSNPN, SVGIG (reference sequence). CDR3 size: 13 residues. Germline trimming cut 7 bases from V and 3 bases from J; bases unmatched to any gene: 5. Here the CDR3 DNA reads TGTGCCTATTCTGGGACAGGGACAGATACGCAGTATTTT. This encodes CAYSGTGTDTQYF.

The chain has TRBV27 and TRBJ1-1; D gene unclear. CDR3 length equals 13 residues. Germline values: CDR1 MNHEY, CDR2 SMNVEV (reference sequence). V was cut by 0 bases and J by 4 bases, with 6 bases left in between. The CDR3 bases are TGTGCCAGCAGTTTATCAAGGAGCACTGAAGCTTTCTTT. Its protein is CASSLSRSTEAFF.

The J gene is TRBJ1-5, the V gene TRBV27; 11 bases are a match to TRBD1. The CDR3 is 15 residues long. V was pared by 4 bases and J by 6 bases, with 5 bases of the junction left unmatched. Germline-derived CDR1 and CDR2 are MNHEY and SMNVEV (reference sequence). CDR3 loop: CASSSGTGGGQPQHF. In nucleotides, the CDR3 is TGTGCCAGCAGTTCCGGGACAGGGGGGGGTCAGCCCCAGCATTTT.

The chain has TRBV15 and TRBJ1-1, with unresolved D. The ends were cut back, 8 bases at V and 1 base at J, with 11 bases in the middle. From germline, CDR1 is LNHNV and CDR2 YYDKDF (reference sequence). CDR3 length: 13 amino acids. The CDR3 DNA reads TGTGCCACCGGCGACGGTCGGAACACTGAAGCTTTCTTT. Protein: CATGDGRNTEAFF.